These 8 T cell receptor beta chains were sequenced from one sample in a study of blood T cell repertoires in COVID-19. Sequenced by immunoSEQ multiplex PCR; TCRdb stores in-frame clones only, minus some. The sample records 55,000 to 70,000 clones, 82% being singletons. The source material was peripheral blood. The receptors derive from a woman aged 60-70 years with acute or convalescent COVID-19.

The chain joins TRBV19 to TRBJ1-6; 8 bases match TRBD1. In germline, CDR1 is LNHDA, CDR2 SQIVND (reference sequence). The CDR3 has 15 residues. The junction had 4 bases not matched to a gene; V was cut back by 4 bases and J by 5 bases. The CDR3 here is CASSTQGADNSPLHF. DNA of the CDR3: TGTGCCAGTAGTACGCAGGGGGCAGATAATTCACCCCTCCACTTT. Variable domain in full (rest from reference TRBV19 and TRBJ1-6): DGGITQSPKYLFRKEGQNVTLSCEQNLNHDAMYWYRQDPGQGLRLIYYSQIVNDFQKGDIAEGYSVSREKKESFPLTVTSAQKNPTAFYLCASSTQGADNSPLHFGNGTRLTVT.

The chain couples TRBV4-3 to TRBJ2-1, with 7 positions matching TRBD2. The germline gives CDR1 LGHNA, CDR2 YSLEER. With 0 bases clipped from V and 4 bases from J, the junction kept 6 bases outside the gene matches. CDR3 size: 16 residues. The CDR3 bases are TGCGCCAGCAGCCAAGAAGGGGCGGGGGTTTACAATGAGCAGTTCTTC. Protein sequence: CASSQEGAGVYNEQFF.

The V call is TRBV10-1, the J call TRBJ1-2, with a weak D call TRBD1 (6 bases). V lost 2 bases and J lost 8, with 12 bases in between. Germline V gene data show CDR1 as WNHNN and CDR2 as SYGVQD (reference sequence). This CDR3 contains 13 residues. CDR3 sequence: CASSETGGWGYTF. The DNA of the CDR3 is TGCGCCAGCAGTGAGACGGGGGGCTGGGGCTACACCTTC.

V and J are TRBV10-1 and TRBJ2-2, with 10 positions matching TRBD2. V was clipped by 6 bases and J by 7 bases; unmatched bases: 5. The germline V gene has CDR1 WNHNN and CDR2 SYGVQD (reference sequence). The CDR3 consists of 14 residues. The CDR3 is CASRSGGADGELFF. The DNA for the CDR3 is TGCGCCAGCAGGAGCGGGGGGGCCGACGGGGAGCTGTTTTTT.

This rearrangement joins TRBV19 to TRBJ1-3; 8 bases align to TRBD1. Germline V gives CDR1 LNHDA, CDR2 SQIVND (reference sequence). V gave up 6 bases and J gave up 0 bases; unmatched junction bases: 4. The CDR3 totals 15 residues. CDR3 coding DNA: TGTGCCAGTAGAGACAGGGGCGTCTCTGGAAACACCATATATTTT. Translating gives CASRDRGVSGNTIYF.

The chain has TRBV12-3 or TRBV12-4 and TRBJ1-2; D gene unclear. The V end lost 6 bases, the J end lost 4 bases, and 12 bases lay between the germline ends. The CDR3 loop spans 13 amino acids. The CDR3 nucleotides are TGTGCCAGCAGCCCCGAAGCATTCTATGGCTACACCTTC. Amino acid sequence: CASSPEAFYGYTF.

The V and J genes are TRBV9 and TRBJ1-2, with 8 positions matching TRBD1. Per germline, CDR1 SGDLS and CDR2 YYNGEE. With 0 bases clipped from V and 5 bases from J, the junction kept 12 bases outside the gene matches. The CDR3 extends over 17 amino acids. CDR3 in amino acids: CASSVDPWGQDSYGYTF. CDR3 DNA: TGTGCCAGCAGCGTAGACCCGTGGGGACAGGATTCGTATGGCTACACCTTC. Full variable domain (missing parts from reference TRBV9 and TRBJ1-2): DSGVTQTPKHLITATGQRVTLRCSPRSGDLSVYWYQQSLDQGLQFLIQYYNGEERAKGNILERFSAQQFPDLHSELNLSSLELGDSALYFCASSVDPWGQDSYGYTFGSGTRLTVV.

The chain uses TRBV2 and TRBJ1-5; D is uncertain. Trimming pared 2 bases from V and 6 bases from J, leaving 14 bases between. Germline assignment: CDR1 SNHLY and CDR2 FYNNEI. The CDR3 extends over 15 amino acids. CDR3 nucleotide sequence: TGTGCCAGCAGTGAATTAAGGAGGGCTGGTCAGCCCCAGCATTTT. As protein: CASSELRRAGQPQHF.